Included here is one TCR beta chain sequence, with context. Its cognate antigen is unknown. Primers for the PCR totalled 60 Vbeta and 13 Jbeta. Assay used: immunoSEQ multiplex PCR; TCRdb lists only in-frame clones, some missing. Its listing shows under 150,000 clones. The data belong to a study of cytomegalovirus exposure and HLA in healthy donors. General observations from the study: A later analysis showed TCR association rates differing by HLA locus, peaking at DRB1 and lowest at HLA-C. An analysis that came later showed most CMV-associated TCR beta chains appearing HLA-restricted. Specific recognition of CMV antigens was confirmed in vitro for a few chains (all CMV-associated).

Germline values: CDR1 SGHRS, CDR2 YFSETQ. This CDR3 spans 14 amino acids. The V and J ends lost 3 bases and 1 base respectively, with 8 bases between them. Sequencing used PBMCs. The sequence derives from a man aged 35-49 years in good health and CMV-seronegative. This chain uses TRBV5-1 with TRBJ1-5, with D maybe TRBD1 (6 bases). CDR3 nucleotides: TGCGCCAGCAGCTCAGGGGAAAGCAATCAGCCCCAGCATTTT. Protein product: CASSSGESNQPQHF.